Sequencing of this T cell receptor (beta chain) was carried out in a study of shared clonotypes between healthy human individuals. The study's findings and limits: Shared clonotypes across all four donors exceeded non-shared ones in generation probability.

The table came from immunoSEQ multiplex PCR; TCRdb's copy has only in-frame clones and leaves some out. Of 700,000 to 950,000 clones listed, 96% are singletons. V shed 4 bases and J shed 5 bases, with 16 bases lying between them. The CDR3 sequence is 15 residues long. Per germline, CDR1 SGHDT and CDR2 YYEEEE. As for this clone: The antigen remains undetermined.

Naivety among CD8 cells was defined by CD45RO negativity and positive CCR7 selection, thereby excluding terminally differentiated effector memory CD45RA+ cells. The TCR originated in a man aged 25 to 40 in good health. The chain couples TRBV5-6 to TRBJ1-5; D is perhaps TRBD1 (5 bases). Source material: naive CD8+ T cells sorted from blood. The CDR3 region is CASSRGGFPDQPQHF. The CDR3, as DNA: TGTGCCAGCAGCCGGGGGGGTTTTCCGGATCAGCCCCAGCATTTT.